The clone carrying this TCR beta chain was detected a few times. The antigen is undetermined. These data belong to a study of T-cell memory formation after mild COVID-19. The wider study: TCR clusters mostly belonged to single donors.

General study findings and limits: Memory cells collected pre-infection included some clones that later responded, suggesting cross-reactive memory joined.

Constant-segment-primed 5'RACE gave TCR alpha and TCR beta cDNA libraries with sample barcodes and UMIs. TCRdb re-called the 5' RACE reads with MiXCR, one entry per CDR3 protein. The table lists about 190,000 distinct CDR3 sequences, around 20% of them singletons. The CDR3 length is 16 residues. Trimming removed 0 bases from V and 4 bases from J, with 15 bases in between. Looked up from germline, CDR1 is LGHNA and CDR2 is YSLEER. This receptor was taken from an adult woman who had mild COVID-19 (a few samples of this study predate the infection). Cell type and time point are not known. Input material: PBMCs or a T cell subset sorted from them (not recorded which). V gene TRBV4-3 combines with J gene TRBJ1-2; D is ambiguous. CDR3: CASSQDLSAAGYGYTF. The CDR3 region has the DNA TGCGCCAGCAGCCAAGATCTGAGCGCAGCGGGCTATGGCTACACCTTC.